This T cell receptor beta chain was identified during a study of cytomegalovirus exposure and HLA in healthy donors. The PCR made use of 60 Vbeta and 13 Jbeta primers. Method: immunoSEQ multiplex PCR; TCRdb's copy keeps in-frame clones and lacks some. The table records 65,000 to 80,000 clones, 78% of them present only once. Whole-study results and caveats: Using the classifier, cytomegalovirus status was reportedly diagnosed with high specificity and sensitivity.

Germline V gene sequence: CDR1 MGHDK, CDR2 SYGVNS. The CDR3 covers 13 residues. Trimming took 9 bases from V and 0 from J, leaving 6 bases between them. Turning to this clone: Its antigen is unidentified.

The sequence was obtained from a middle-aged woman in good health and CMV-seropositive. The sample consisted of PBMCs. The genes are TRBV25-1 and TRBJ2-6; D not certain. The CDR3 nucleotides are TGTGCCAGTCTCGGCTCTGGGGCCAACGTCCTGACTTTC. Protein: CASLGSGANVLTF. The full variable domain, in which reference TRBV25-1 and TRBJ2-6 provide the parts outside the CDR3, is EADIYQTPRYLVIGTGKKITLECSQTMGHDKMYWYQQDPGMELHLIHYSYGVNSTEKGDLSSESTVSRIRTEHFPLTLESARPSHTSQYLCASLGSGANVLTFGAGSRLTVL.